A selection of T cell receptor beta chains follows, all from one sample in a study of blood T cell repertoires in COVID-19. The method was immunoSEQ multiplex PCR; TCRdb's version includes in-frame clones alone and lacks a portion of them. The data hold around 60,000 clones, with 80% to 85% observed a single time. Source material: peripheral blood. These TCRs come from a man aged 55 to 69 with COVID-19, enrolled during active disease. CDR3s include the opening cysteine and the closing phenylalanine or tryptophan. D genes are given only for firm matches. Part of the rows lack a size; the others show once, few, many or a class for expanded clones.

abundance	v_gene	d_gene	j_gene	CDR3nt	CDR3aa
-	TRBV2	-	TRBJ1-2	TGTGCCAGCAGCCGGCTACGGGATGGCTACACCTTC	CASSRLRDGYTF
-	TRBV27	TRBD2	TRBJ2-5	TGTGCCAGCTCCCGGACTAGCGGGGGGTCTCTGGGTGTGGAGACCCAGTACTTC	CASSRTSGGSLGVETQYF
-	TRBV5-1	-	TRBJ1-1	TGCGCCAGCAGCCCGATATCAGGGATGAACACTGAAGCTTTCTTT	CASSPISGMNTEAFF
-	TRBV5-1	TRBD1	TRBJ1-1	TGCGCCAGCAGCACCCCAGGGGGTAGTATGAACACTGAAGCTTTCTTT	CASSTPGGSMNTEAFF
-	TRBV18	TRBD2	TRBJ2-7	TGTGCCAGCTCACTCGGGACTAGACGGAACGAGCAGTACTTC	CASSLGTRRNEQYF
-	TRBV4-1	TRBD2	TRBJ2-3	TGCGCCAGCAGCCAAGATTCAGCGGGAGGGCCGAGCACAGATACGCAGTATTTT	CASSQDSAGGPSTDTQYF
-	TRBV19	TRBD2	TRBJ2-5	TGTGCCAGTAGTACGGGACTACTTAGTTTGGAGACCCAGTACTTC	CASSTGLLSLETQYF
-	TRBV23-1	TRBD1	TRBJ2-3	TGCGCCAGCAGTCAACCGAGGGGGCTTCAAGGAGATACGCAGTATTTT	CASSQPRGLQGDTQYF
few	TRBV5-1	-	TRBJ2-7	TGCGCCAGCAGCTGGGGACAAACCTCGAGCTCCTACGAGCAGTACTTC	CASSWGQTSSSYEQYF
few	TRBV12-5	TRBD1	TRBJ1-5	TGTGCTAGTGGCCCGGGACAGGGCAATCAGCCCCAGCATTTT	CASGPGQGNQPQHF
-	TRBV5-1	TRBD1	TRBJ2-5	TGCGCCAGCAGTCCAATCGGGACAGGCGGAGAGACCCAGTACTTC	CASSPIGTGGETQYF